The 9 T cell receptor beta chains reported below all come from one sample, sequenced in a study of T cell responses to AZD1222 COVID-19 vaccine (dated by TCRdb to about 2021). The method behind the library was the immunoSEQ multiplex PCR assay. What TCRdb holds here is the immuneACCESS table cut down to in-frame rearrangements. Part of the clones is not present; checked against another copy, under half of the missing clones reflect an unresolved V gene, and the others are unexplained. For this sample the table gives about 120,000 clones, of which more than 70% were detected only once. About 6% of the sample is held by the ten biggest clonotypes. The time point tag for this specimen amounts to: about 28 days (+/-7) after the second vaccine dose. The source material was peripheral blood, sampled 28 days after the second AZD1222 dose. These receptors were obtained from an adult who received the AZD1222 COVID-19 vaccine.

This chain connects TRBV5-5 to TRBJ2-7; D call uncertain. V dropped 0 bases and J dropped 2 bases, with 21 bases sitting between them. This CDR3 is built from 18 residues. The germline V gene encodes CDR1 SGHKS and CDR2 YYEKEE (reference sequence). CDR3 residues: CASSLAWGIARAPYEQYF. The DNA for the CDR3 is TGTGCCAGCAGCTTGGCCTGGGGTATTGCACGAGCCCCCTACGAGCAGTACTTC.

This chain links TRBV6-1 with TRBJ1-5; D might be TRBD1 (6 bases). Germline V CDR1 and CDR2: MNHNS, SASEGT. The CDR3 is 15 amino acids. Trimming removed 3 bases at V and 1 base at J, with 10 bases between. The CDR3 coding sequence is TGTGCCAGCAGTGATCAGACAGGAAGCAATCAGCCCCAGCATTTT. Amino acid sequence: CASSDQTGSNQPQHF.

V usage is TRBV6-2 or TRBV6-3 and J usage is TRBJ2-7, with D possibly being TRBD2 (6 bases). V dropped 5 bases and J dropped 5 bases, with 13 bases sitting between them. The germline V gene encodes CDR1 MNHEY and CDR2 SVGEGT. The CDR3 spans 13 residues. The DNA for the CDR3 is TGTGCCAGCAGTGACCCGGGGGTCCACGAGCAGTACTTC. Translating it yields CASSDPGVHEQYF.

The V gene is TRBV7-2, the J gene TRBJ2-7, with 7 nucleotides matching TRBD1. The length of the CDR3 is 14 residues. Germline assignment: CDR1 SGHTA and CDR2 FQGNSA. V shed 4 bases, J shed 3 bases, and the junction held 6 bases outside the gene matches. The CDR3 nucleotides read TGTGCCAGCAGCTCACCGGGACAGTACTACGAGCAGTACTTC. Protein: CASSSPGQYYEQYF.

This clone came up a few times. The CDR3 DNA follows: TGTGCCAGCAGCCCGAAAGGTCCTTACGAGCAGTACTTC. Translating it yields CASSPKGPYEQYF. This sequence joins TRBV7-9 and TRBJ2-7; no firm D call. The CDR3 is 13 amino acids. Germline loops: CDR1 SEHNR, CDR2 FQNEAQ (reference sequence). The V end lost 5 bases, the J end lost 4 bases, and 12 bases lay between the germline ends. Together with reference TRBV7-9 and TRBJ2-7, the CDR3 gives the full variable domain: DTGVSQNPRHKITKRGQNVTFRCDPISEHNRLYWYRQTLGQGPEFLTYFQNEAQLEKSRLLSDRFSAERPKGSFSTLEIQRTEQGDSAMYLCASSPKGPYEQYFGPGTRLTVT.

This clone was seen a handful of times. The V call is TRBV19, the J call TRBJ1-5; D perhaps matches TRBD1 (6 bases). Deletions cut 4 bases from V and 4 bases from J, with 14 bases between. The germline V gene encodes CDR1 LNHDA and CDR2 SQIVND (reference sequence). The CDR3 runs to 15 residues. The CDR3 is CASSRGQRSNQPQHF. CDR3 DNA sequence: TGTGCCAGTAGTAGAGGACAGCGATCTAATCAGCCCCAGCATTTT.

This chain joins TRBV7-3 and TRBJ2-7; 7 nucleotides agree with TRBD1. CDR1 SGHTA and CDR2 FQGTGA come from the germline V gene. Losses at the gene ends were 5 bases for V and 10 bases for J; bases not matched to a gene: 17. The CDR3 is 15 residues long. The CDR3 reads CASSAPTGKTEVQYF. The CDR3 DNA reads TGTGCCAGCAGCGCTCCGACAGGGAAGACTGAGGTACAGTACTTC.

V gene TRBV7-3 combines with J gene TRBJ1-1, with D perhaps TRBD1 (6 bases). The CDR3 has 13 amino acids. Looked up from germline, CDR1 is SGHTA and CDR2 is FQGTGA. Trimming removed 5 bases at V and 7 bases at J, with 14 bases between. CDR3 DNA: TGTGCCAGCAGCCGCAGGGCGGACAGTGAAGCTTTCTTT. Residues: CASSRRADSEAFF. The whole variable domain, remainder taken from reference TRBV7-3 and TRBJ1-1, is GAGVSQTPSNKVTEKGKYVELRCDPISGHTALYWYRQSLGQGPEFLIYFQGTGAADDSGLPNDRFFAVRPEGSVSTLKIQRTERGDSAVYLCASSRRADSEAFFGQGTRLTVV.

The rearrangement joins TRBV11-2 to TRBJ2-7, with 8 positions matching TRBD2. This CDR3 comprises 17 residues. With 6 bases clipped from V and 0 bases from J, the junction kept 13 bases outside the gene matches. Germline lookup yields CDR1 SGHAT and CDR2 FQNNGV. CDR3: CASRSGWVAGTSYEQYF. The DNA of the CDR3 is TGTGCCAGCAGGTCCGGGTGGGTAGCGGGGACCTCCTACGAGCAGTACTTC.